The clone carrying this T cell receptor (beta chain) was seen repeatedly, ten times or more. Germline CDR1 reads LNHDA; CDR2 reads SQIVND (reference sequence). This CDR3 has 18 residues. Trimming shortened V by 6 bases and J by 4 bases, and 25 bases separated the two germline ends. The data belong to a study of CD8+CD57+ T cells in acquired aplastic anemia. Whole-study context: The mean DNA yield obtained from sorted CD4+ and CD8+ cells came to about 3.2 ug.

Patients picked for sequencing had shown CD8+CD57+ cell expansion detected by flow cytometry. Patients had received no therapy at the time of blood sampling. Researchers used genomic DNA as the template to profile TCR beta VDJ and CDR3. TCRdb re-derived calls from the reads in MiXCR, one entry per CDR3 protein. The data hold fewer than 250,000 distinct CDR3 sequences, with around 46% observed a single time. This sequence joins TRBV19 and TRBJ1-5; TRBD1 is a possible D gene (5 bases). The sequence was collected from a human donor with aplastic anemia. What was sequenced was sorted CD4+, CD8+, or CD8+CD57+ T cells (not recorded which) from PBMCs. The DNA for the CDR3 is TGTGCCAGTAGCCCAGAAGTTTTCTGGGGGGGGTTGAATCAGCCCCAGCATTTT. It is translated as CASSPEVFWGGLNQPQHF.